What follows are 24 T cell receptor beta chains derived from one specimen sequenced in a study of Ad26.COV2.S vaccination and SARS-CoV-2 variants. Stated treatment: roughly 20 received Ad26.COV2.S at low or high dose, single or two shots; several received placebo; per-sample allocation not given. Samples came from day 63 after the first vaccine or placebo injection. Profiled with immunoSEQ multiplex PCR; TCRdb holds only in-frame clones, not every one. The sample gives about 350,000 clones, 88% of which show up once; 6.4% is in the top ten. This material consisted of peripheral blood, taken in a trial of Ad26.COV2.S vaccine versus placebo. These receptors were collected from a person between 18 and 60 years old who received the Ad26.COV2.S COVID-19 vaccine or a placebo.

This chain joins TRBV18 and TRBJ1-5; unclear D gene. V lost 3 bases and J 3 bases, leaving 15 bases between the germline ends. The CDR3 covers 16 residues. The germline gives CDR1 KGHSH, CDR2 LQKENI. The CDR3 is CASSPSRASINQPQHF. The CDR3 bases are TGTGCCAGCTCACCTAGTCGGGCATCCATCAATCAGCCCCAGCATTTT.

The table lists this clone with a few counts. The DNA for the CDR3 is TGTGCCAGCAGTTACGTGGGGCCGCCTAATCAGCCCCAGCATTTT. Protein: CASSYVGPPNQPQHF. The rearrangement uses TRBV6-5 and TRBJ1-5; D might be TRBD1 (5 bases). V was pared by 2 bases and J by 4 bases, with 12 bases between. This CDR3 spans 15 amino acids. CDR1 is MNHEY, CDR2 SVGAGI, per germline.

The chain recombines TRBV28 with TRBJ2-6, with a weak D call TRBD2 (5 bases). With 5 bases removed from V and 4 bases from J, the gap between germline ends came to 18 bases. This CDR3 comprises 17 residues. Germline loops: CDR1 MDHEN, CDR2 SYDVKM. CDR3 sequence: CASSRRQSRWGANVLTF. In DNA, the CDR3 is TGTGCCAGCAGTAGGAGGCAGTCGAGGTGGGGGGCCAACGTCCTGACTTTC.

This clone was counted a few times. V usage is TRBV29-1 and J usage is TRBJ2-2; 16 positions match TRBD2. Germline CDR1 and CDR2: SQVTM and ANQGSEA. The CDR3 is made up of 19 amino acids. The J segment lost 1 base and the V segment lost 7 bases, leaving 12 bases of the junction unmatched. The CDR3 spells CSGGRLGLAGGLNTGELFF. The CDR3 DNA reads TGCAGCGGAGGCCGGCTGGGACTAGCGGGAGGGTTGAACACCGGGGAGCTGTTTTTT.

CDR3 sequence: CASSDSTLGSPLHF. The CDR3 nucleotides are TGTGCCAGCAGTGACAGTACCTTGGGGTCACCCCTCCACTTT. The rearrangement uses TRBV6-4 and TRBJ1-6; no firm D call. This CDR3 is built from 14 residues. The V gene's germline CDR1 is MRHNA and CDR2 SNTAGT. V lost 2 bases and J lost 10, with 12 bases in between.

V usage is TRBV30 and J usage is TRBJ1-2; D is unresolved. The CDR3 runs to 13 residues. Trimming pared 1 base from V and 3 bases from J, leaving 9 bases between. Germline V gives CDR1 GTSNPN, CDR2 SVGIG (reference sequence). CDR3 sequence reads: CAWSARVDYGYTF. In nucleotides, the CDR3 is TGTGCCTGGAGTGCAAGGGTCGACTATGGCTACACCTTC.

This clone was observed a few times. The V and J genes are TRBV2 and TRBJ1-5; no definite D call. The germline V and J ends were trimmed by 2 bases and 7 bases, with 6 bases remaining between them. Germline lookup yields CDR1 SNHLY and CDR2 FYNNEI. This CDR3 region has 12 residues. The CDR3 here is CASSESMQPQHF. CDR3 sequence (DNA): TGTGCCAGCAGTGAATCGATGCAGCCCCAGCATTTT.

This sequence joins TRBV28 and TRBJ2-1, with 10 bases fitting TRBD2. Germline values: CDR1 MDHEN, CDR2 SYDVKM. The CDR3 loop spans 15 amino acids. The V gene end was trimmed by 5 bases and the J gene end by 2 bases; junction bases not matched to a gene: 3. The CDR3 nucleotides are TGTGCCAGCAGTACCGGGACTAGCGCCTACAATGAGCAGTTCTTC. As protein: CASSTGTSAYNEQFF.

The chain employs TRBV19 and TRBJ1-5; a weak D match, TRBD1 (6 bases). This CDR3 has 13 residues. The germline V gene has CDR1 LNHDA and CDR2 SQIVND (reference sequence). V lost 4 bases to trimming and J lost 4 bases, with 8 bases between them. As DNA, the CDR3 is TGTGCCAGTAGTAGGAGGGGGAATCAGCCCCAGCATTTT. This sequence encodes CASSRRGNQPQHF.

The rearrangement joins TRBV28 to TRBJ2-6; D is unclear. CDR1 is MDHEN and CDR2 is SYDVKM in the germline V gene. Trimming pared 3 bases from V and 0 bases from J, leaving 6 bases between. CDR3 length: 15 residues. The CDR3 loop is CASSFQRSGANVLTF. The CDR3 DNA reads as TGTGCCAGCAGTTTCCAACGCTCTGGGGCCAACGTCCTGACTTTC.

The chain combines TRBV7-9 with TRBJ1-2; 7 bases align to TRBD1. Germline loops: CDR1 SEHNR, CDR2 FQNEAQ (reference sequence). The CDR3 is made up of 15 amino acids. V shed 3 bases, J shed 5 bases, and the junction held 9 bases outside the gene matches. In nucleotides, the CDR3 is TGTGCCAGCAGCTTGCTTGAGGGGGCGGTTTATGGCTACACCTTC. This encodes CASSLLEGAVYGYTF.

The chain recombines TRBV11-2 with TRBJ2-3, with a possible D match to TRBD2 (6 bases). Germline lookup yields CDR1 SGHAT and CDR2 FQNNGV. This CDR3 spans 16 amino acids. Trimming cost V 4 bases and J 3 bases, with 17 bases left between them. The CDR3: CASSSGTAFWTDTQYF. The CDR3 coding sequence is TGTGCCAGCAGCTCCGGGACTGCTTTTTGGACAGATACGCAGTATTTT.

This clone was counted between two and nine times. The chain recombines TRBV7-3 with TRBJ2-1; D not certain. Per germline, CDR1 SGHTA and CDR2 FQGTGA. The CDR3 is 16 amino acids. Trimming removed 2 bases from V and 6 bases from J, with 17 bases in between. CDR3 sequence: CASSLAPGQSLNEQFF. CDR3 coding DNA: TGTGCCAGCAGCTTAGCGCCGGGCCAAAGCCTCAATGAGCAGTTCTTC.

The rearrangement uses TRBV6-1 and TRBJ1-2; D is possibly TRBD1 (5 bases). The CDR3 is made up of 15 amino acids. Trimming removed 2 bases at V and 4 bases at J, with 14 bases between. Germline V gene data show CDR1 as MNHNS and CDR2 as SASEGT. CDR3 sequence reads: CASSETGPGSYGYTF. The CDR3 DNA reads TGTGCCAGCAGTGAAACGGGACCGGGGAGCTATGGCTACACCTTC.

This clone was seen only once. CDR3 bases: TGTGCCTGGAGCCCCACGGCGGGGGGGCGAGGGTTAGGCACAGATACGCAGTATTTT. Encoded protein: CAWSPTAGGRGLGTDTQYF. The chain recombines TRBV30 with TRBJ2-3, with TRBD2 matching 9 bases. Germline V lookup: CDR1 GTSNPN, CDR2 SVGIG (reference sequence). CDR3 length: 19 amino acids. Trimming at V came to 3 bases and at J to 1 base, leaving 17 bases not matched to a gene.

This chain uses TRBV5-5 with TRBJ2-7; D is possibly TRBD1 (6 bases). Looked up from germline, CDR1 is SGHKS and CDR2 is YYEKEE (reference sequence). Trimming took off 2 bases at V and 7 bases at J, with 22 bases between the two ends. There are 16 residues in the CDR3. CDR3 loop: CASSLSTKDSLGEQYF. CDR3 nucleotide sequence: TGTGCCAGCAGCTTATCAACCAAGGACAGCTTAGGGGAGCAGTACTTC.

As DNA, the CDR3 is TGTGCCAGCAGTTTATCTGGGTGGGGTGGCAGGGGGGATCGCAATGAGCAGTTCTTC. Amino acids: CASSLSGWGGRGDRNEQFF. V gene TRBV28 combines with J gene TRBJ2-1, with D possibly TRBD1 on 7 matching bases. Looked up from germline, CDR1 is MDHEN and CDR2 is SYDVKM. The CDR3 extends over 19 amino acids. Deletions cut 1 base from V and 6 bases from J, with 25 bases between.

In its sample, this clone was seen once. The CDR3 region has the DNA TGTGCCAGCAGCCAAGCGGCTATCACAGATACGCAGTATTTT. Protein product: CASSQAAITDTQYF. V and J are TRBV7-3 and TRBJ2-3; tentative D call: TRBD2 (5 bases). The CDR3 totals 14 residues. V lost 5 bases, J lost 2 bases, and 11 bases lay in between. Per germline, CDR1 SGHTA and CDR2 FQGTGA.

The chain recombines TRBV7-9 with TRBJ2-2, with unresolved D. The length of the CDR3 is 12 residues. Trimming cost V 5 bases and J 5 bases, with 6 bases left between them. Germline V CDR1 and CDR2: SEHNR, FQNEAQ (reference sequence). CDR3 DNA: TGTGCCAGCAGCGTCCAAACCGGGGAGCTGTTTTTT. It translates to CASSVQTGELFF.

The chain recombines TRBV7-2 with TRBJ1-2, with 7 bases aligning to TRBD1. There are 14 residues in the CDR3. Germline V gives CDR1 SGHTA, CDR2 FQGNSA. The V gene end was trimmed by 0 bases and the J gene end by 4 bases; junction bases not matched to a gene: 2. The CDR3 DNA reads TGTGCCAGCAGCTTAGCCGGGACAGCCTATGGCTACACCTTC. It codes for CASSLAGTAYGYTF.

This chain uses TRBV7-2 with TRBJ1-2; D is possibly TRBD1 (6 bases). This CDR3 comprises 15 residues. The V gene's germline CDR1 is SGHTA and CDR2 FQGNSA. V lost 5 bases to trimming and J lost 8 bases, with 21 bases between them. CDR3 in amino acids: CASSLEVQGGRGYTF. The CDR3 DNA follows: TGTGCCAGCAGCCTAGAGGTACAGGGAGGAAGGGGCTACACCTTC.

The rearrangement uses TRBV11-2 and TRBJ1-4; no clear D gene. CDR3 size: 15 residues. V shed 1 base and J shed 1 base, with 7 bases lying between them. Germline loops: CDR1 SGHAT, CDR2 FQNNGV. The CDR3 is CASSLAQLTNEKLFF. The CDR3 DNA is TGTGCCAGCAGCTTAGCACAGCTAACTAATGAAAAACTGTTTTTT.

V is TRBV6-1 and J is TRBJ1-4, with D perhaps matching TRBD1 (5 bases). This CDR3 is built from 17 residues. Trimming removed 3 bases from V and 7 bases from J, with 21 bases in between. Germline V gene data show CDR1 as MNHNS and CDR2 as SASEGT. CDR3 amino acids: CASSDAGTKYIGEKLFF. The CDR3, as DNA: TGTGCCAGCAGTGACGCCGGGACTAAGTATATTGGTGAAAAACTGTTTTTT.

The rearrangement links TRBV29-1 to TRBJ2-1; 7 positions agree with TRBD1. This CDR3 is built from 13 residues. In germline, CDR1 is SQVTM, CDR2 ANQGSEA. With V trimmed by 8 bases and J by 7 bases, 11 bases remained unmatched. CDR3 sequence reads: CSTRGGQPNEQFF. In nucleotides, the CDR3 is TGCAGCACAAGAGGGGGACAGCCGAATGAGCAGTTCTTC.